This is a list of T cell receptor beta chains from one sample in a study of blood T cell repertoires in COVID-19. Produced via immunoSEQ multiplex PCR; TCRdb's table is partial and in-frame only. Seen here are 95,000 to 100,000 clones, about 90% observed once, and the top ten hold 17%. The sample consisted of peripheral blood. The receptor set was obtained from a man aged 45-60 years with acute or convalescent COVID-19. The conserved cysteine and the conserved F or W are not part of the CDR3 here. Each record gives: J gene, V gene, CDR3 protein.

TRBJ2-7	TRBV5-4	ASSPPDRGPEQY
TRBJ2-7	TRBV18	ASSSRQGRYYEQY
TRBJ1-5	TRBV6-5	ASSLGHTNQPQH
TRBJ1-4	TRBV4-1	ASSQDRRAAQGGNEKLF
TRBJ2-7	TRBV6-1	ASSDSYEQY
TRBJ1-1	TRBV3-1/TRBV3-2	ASSPWGQRNTEAF
TRBJ1-3	TRBV27	ASSLAGASGNTIY
TRBJ1-2	TRBV10-3	AISEGDWSGYT
TRBJ1-1	TRBV15	ATSRDQGRGTEAF
TRBJ2-7	TRBV11-2	ASSSGLRTYEQY
TRBJ1-2	TRBV27	ASSLSFTGTGAYGYT
TRBJ2-7	TRBV10-3	AIRASGGAYEQY
TRBJ1-1	TRBV5-4	ASSLDSNTEAF
TRBJ1-2	TRBV7-2	ASSKNRGSYGYT
TRBJ1-2	TRBV28	ASTDSYDRLAYGYT
TRBJ1-1	TRBV29-1	SVQGARTEAF
TRBJ2-7	TRBV5-6	ASRAFLFRTGPSYEQY
TRBJ1-1	TRBV5-6	ASSSPIRDRGSGTEAF
TRBJ2-3	TRBV11-3	ASSSRTSGGTDTQY
TRBJ2-2	TRBV9	ASSPRGGARYEDTGELF
TRBJ1-6	TRBV6-5	ASSLYRDTRDSPLH
TRBJ2-5	TRBV5-1	ASTTGGGLEETQY
TRBJ1-5	TRBV7-8	ASSSRQGSVLRNQPQH
TRBJ1-2	TRBV28	ASSPRSGVGPGYT
TRBJ1-1	TRBV12-3/TRBV12-4	ASSLSGGGEAF
TRBJ2-7	TRBV24-1	ATSGGREQY
TRBJ1-2	TRBV3-1/TRBV3-2	ASSQDRLHGYT
TRBJ1-2	TRBV6-5	ASGRTGVEGYT
TRBJ1-6	TRBV7-8	ASSRIGSGSPLH
TRBJ2-6	TRBV18	ASSPSGGLSGANVLT
TRBJ1-4	TRBV2	ASRRQALNEKLF
TRBJ1-5	TRBV3-1/TRBV3-2	ASSHGGTQPQH
TRBJ2-3	TRBV7-9	ASSLASGGPTDTQY
TRBJ2-3	TRBV19	ASSIGAGTDTQY
TRBJ2-5	TRBV5-1	ASSLSTGVSGETQY
TRBJ1-2	TRBV28	ASSPPGGYT
TRBJ1-1	TRBV5-5	ASSLVATEAF
TRBJ2-2	TRBV28	ASSLRDREIGELF
TRBJ2-3	TRBV2	ASIGGSTDTQY
TRBJ1-1	TRBV6-1	ASSEGKGLRAEAF
TRBJ2-2	TRBV12-3/TRBV12-4	ASTQGLTGELF
TRBJ1-2	TRBV29-1	SVKTGGSYGYT
TRBJ1-5	TRBV27	ASSLFGLVGNQPQH
TRBJ1-2	TRBV5-1	ASSFGPDRDLEGYT
TRBJ1-2	TRBV19	ASSWGTGVMSGYT
TRBJ1-1	TRBV28	ASSFGGMRAEAF
TRBJ2-7	TRBV6-5	ASSYGGVDEQY
TRBJ2-3	TRBV5-1	ASSVRDSDGDTQY
TRBJ2-1	TRBV5-1	ASSLRPGEQF
TRBJ2-3	TRBV12-5	ASGSPGQGPLGTQY
TRBJ1-6	TRBV6-1	ASSDSGSYNSPLH
TRBJ2-3	TRBV24-1	ATSDPNGQGTDTQY
TRBJ1-2	TRBV5-6	ASSLAAGENYGYT
TRBJ1-3	TRBV9	ASSGGQGRPGNTIY
TRBJ1-3	TRBV28	ASSPGTAGNTIY
TRBJ2-2	TRBV4-2	ASSQVSGGTGELF
TRBJ2-7	TRBV5-4	ASSLGTGGFSYEQY
TRBJ1-2	TRBV19	ASSIEDSGYGYT
TRBJ1-1	TRBV5-4	ASSRDRERRNTEAF
TRBJ1-1	TRBV30	AWSDRGRTIEAF